These 28 T cell receptor beta chains were sequenced from one sample in a study of T cells in localized non-small cell lung cancer. Sequenced by immunoSEQ multiplex PCR; TCRdb stores in-frame clones only, minus some. The sample holds 35,000 to 40,000 clones, more than 65% seen once. Sequenced here: peripheral blood, sampled before any cancer treatment. Receptors were obtained from a male donor older than 55 with stage III squamous cell lung carcinoma.

This clone occurred once. The chain has TRBV10-3 and TRBJ2-5; 7 bases are shared with TRBD2. CDR3 length: 15 amino acids. The V gene end was trimmed by 5 bases and the J gene end by 4 bases; junction bases not matched to a gene: 10. Germline-derived CDR1 and CDR2 are ENHRY and SYGVKD. DNA for the CDR3: TGTGCCATCAGTTCCGGGGGTGCGGGAGCAGAGACCCAGTACTTC. Residues: CAISSGGAGAETQYF.

The rearrangement links TRBV5-1 to TRBJ2-5, with TRBD2 matching over 7 bases. Trimming removed 0 bases from V and 2 bases from J; junction bases left unmatched: 1. The CDR3 runs to 14 residues. The germline V gene encodes CDR1 SGHRS and CDR2 YFSETQ. This CDR3 reads CASSLAGGQETQYF. In DNA form, the CDR3 reads TGCGCCAGCAGCTTGGCCGGGGGGCAAGAGACCCAGTACTTC.

The chain joins TRBV5-6 to TRBJ2-1, with D tentatively TRBD1 (6 bases). The CDR3 totals 16 residues. Germline assignment: CDR1 SGHDT and CDR2 YYEEEE. The V end lost 5 bases, the J end lost 3 bases, and 18 bases lay between the germline ends. CDR3 sequence reads: CASSRDRTALYNEQFF. The CDR3 region has the DNA TGTGCCAGCAGTCGCGACAGGACGGCACTCTACAATGAGCAGTTCTTC.

The CDR3 loop reads CASSFGQDGKLFF. CDR3 nucleotides: TGTGCCAGCAGCTTCGGACAGGATGGAAAACTGTTTTTT. The rearrangement links TRBV5-4 to TRBJ1-4; 7 positions agree with TRBD1. The CDR3 length is 13 residues. The ends lost 2 bases at V and 10 bases at J; junction bases unmatched: 5. Germline values: CDR1 SGHNT, CDR2 YYREEE (reference sequence).

Remarks on this clone: Other DNA sequences in the same sample also yield this CDR3. This chain uses TRBV11-3 with TRBJ2-1; perhaps TRBD2 as D (5 bases). The CDR3 runs to 13 residues. The V end lost 2 bases, the J end lost 7 bases, and 9 bases lay between the germline ends. In germline, CDR1 is SGHNT, CDR2 YENEEA. The CDR3 region is CASSLQGSNEQFF. The CDR3 coding sequence is TGTGCCAGCAGCTTACAAGGGAGTAATGAGCAGTTCTTC.

The CDR3 protein is CASSFRLAGDTGELFF. The CDR3 DNA follows: TGTGCCAGCAGCTTCCGACTAGCGGGAGACACCGGGGAGCTGTTTTTT. V gene TRBV7-2 combines with J gene TRBJ2-2; 12 bases fit TRBD2. V lost 3 bases to trimming and J lost 3 bases; unmatched junction nucleotides: 2. Germline V gene sequence: CDR1 SGHTA, CDR2 FQGNSA. This CDR3 is 16 amino acids long.

This chain links TRBV19 with TRBJ2-1; D is uncertain. The CDR3 runs to 11 residues. V was trimmed by 6 bases and J by 10 bases, leaving 10 bases between them. The germline V gene has CDR1 LNHDA and CDR2 SQIVND (reference sequence). The CDR3 nucleotides are TGTGCCAGTAGGGGGTCGCGGGAGCAGTTCTTC. Its translation: CASRGSREQFF.

This sequence joins TRBV5-1 and TRBJ1-1, with D possibly matching TRBD1 (6 bases). V dropped 4 bases and J dropped 3 bases, with 13 bases sitting between them. The CDR3 spans 14 residues. Germline V gene data show CDR1 as SGHRS and CDR2 as YFSETQ. The CDR3 DNA follows: TGCGCCAGCAGCCCGGACAGATCGGACACTGAAGCTTTCTTT. It encodes CASSPDRSDTEAFF. Variable domain in full (rest from reference TRBV5-1 and TRBJ1-1): KAGVTQTPRYLIKTRGQQVTLSCSPISGHRSVSWYQQTPGQGLQFLFEYFSETQRNKGNFPGRFSGRQFSNSRSEMNVSTLELGDSALYLCASSPDRSDTEAFFGQGTRLTVV.

The CDR3 DNA reads as TGTGCCAGTAGTAGGAGGACAGGGACTAACTCTGGGGCCAACGTCCTGACTTTC. Protein: CASSRRTGTNSGANVLTF. V usage is TRBV19 and J usage is TRBJ2-6, with D perhaps matching TRBD1 (8 bases). V was trimmed by 4 bases and J by 0 bases, leaving 16 bases between them. Per the germline V gene, CDR1 is LNHDA and CDR2 is SQIVND (reference sequence). This CDR3 spans 18 amino acids.

This chain joins TRBV11-2 and TRBJ2-3; D is ambiguous. This CDR3 region has 13 residues. Germline V lookup: CDR1 SGHAT, CDR2 FQNNGV. With 1 base removed from V and 4 bases from J, the gap between germline ends came to 6 bases. The CDR3 DNA sequence: TGTGCCAGCAGCTTAGGGCTGGCAGATACGCAGTATTTT. It is translated as CASSLGLADTQYF. Supplemented by reference TRBV11-2 and TRBJ2-3, the full variable domain reads EAGVAQSPRYKIIEKRQSVAFWCNPISGHATLYWYQQILGQGPKLLIQFQNNGVVDDSQLPKDRFSAERLKGVDSTLKIQPAKLEDSAVYLCASSLGLADTQYFGPGTRLTVL.

This chain joins TRBV5-4 and TRBJ2-3; 7 bases map to TRBD2. The CDR3 sequence is 17 residues long. From germline, CDR1 is SGHNT and CDR2 YYREEE (reference sequence). Unmatched junction bases numbered 11, after V lost 3 bases and J lost 1 base. CDR3 loop: CASSYWDYSRRTDTQYF. In DNA, the CDR3 is TGTGCCAGCAGCTACTGGGACTACTCACGCCGCACAGATACGCAGTATTTT.

The chain has TRBV11-2 and TRBJ2-3; 7 bases map to TRBD2. The J segment lost 2 bases and the V segment lost 2 bases, leaving 4 bases of the junction unmatched. This CDR3 contains 15 residues. Per the germline V gene, CDR1 is SGHAT and CDR2 is FQNNGV. CDR3 region: CASSLLGGTTDTQYF. The CDR3 DNA follows: TGTGCCAGCAGCTTACTCGGGGGGACCACAGATACGCAGTATTTT. The full variable domain, in which reference TRBV11-2 and TRBJ2-3 provide the parts outside the CDR3, is EAGVAQSPRYKIIEKRQSVAFWCNPISGHATLYWYQQILGQGPKLLIQFQNNGVVDDSQLPKDRFSAERLKGVDSTLKIQPAKLEDSAVYLCASSLLGGTTDTQYFGPGTRLTVL.

This rearrangement joins TRBV23-1 to TRBJ1-6, with 8 bases lining up with TRBD1. TRBV23-1 is given ORF status, its function remaining uncertain. V lost 11 bases to trimming and J lost 8 bases; unmatched junction nucleotides: 8. The CDR3 is made up of 13 amino acids. In DNA, the CDR3 is TGCGCCTACAACAGGGGGAAAGATTCACCCCTCCACTTT. Encoded protein: CAYNRGKDSPLHF.

This clone counts as medium-sized (0.01 to 0.1%). The J gene is TRBJ2-7, the V gene TRBV5-1; 7 nucleotides match TRBD1. Germline assignment: CDR1 SGHRS and CDR2 YFSETQ. V trimming: 7 bases; J trimming: 1 base; junction bases outside the gene matches: 8. This CDR3 has 14 residues. The CDR3 here is CASGAQGKSYEQYF. The CDR3 DNA follows: TGCGCCAGCGGGGCACAGGGGAAATCCTACGAGCAGTACTTC.

This clone is a singleton in its sample. The chain uses TRBV5-1 and TRBJ2-2, with D unclear. CDR3 length equals 14 residues. CDR1 SGHRS and CDR2 YFSETQ come from the germline V gene. V shed 0 bases and J shed 4 bases, with 7 bases lying between them. The CDR3, as DNA: TGCGCCAGCAGCTTGGGGCAGAGCACCGGGGAGCTGTTTTTT. Encoded protein: CASSLGQSTGELFF.

This rearrangement joins TRBV5-1 to TRBJ1-1; D not certain. The CDR3 consists of 13 residues. Trimming removed 1 base from V and 5 bases from J, with 9 bases in between. The germline V gene encodes CDR1 SGHRS and CDR2 YFSETQ. This CDR3 reads CASSLQVRTEAFF. CDR3 nucleotide sequence: TGCGCCAGCAGCTTGCAGGTCCGGACTGAAGCTTTCTTT.

This clone occurred a few times. This sequence joins TRBV18 and TRBJ1-5; a possible D gene is TRBD1 (6 bases). The CDR3 loop spans 13 amino acids. V was clipped by 8 bases and J by 7 bases, with 15 bases between them. Germline CDR1 reads KGHSH; CDR2 reads LQKENI. The CDR3 is CASTEGVSQPQHF. The DNA of the CDR3 is TGTGCCAGCACCGAGGGGGTTTCACAGCCCCAGCATTTT. The full variable domain, its missing parts supplied by reference TRBV18 and TRBJ1-5, is NAGVMQNPRHLVRRRGQEARLRCSPMKGHSHVYWYRQLPEEGLKFMVYLQKENIIDESGMPKERFSAEFPKEGPSILRIQQVVRGDSAAYFCASTEGVSQPQHFGDGTRLSIL.

V and J are TRBV2 and TRBJ2-1; D is possibly TRBD1 (6 bases). The germline CDR1 and CDR2 sequences are SNHLY and FYNNEI. The CDR3 loop spans 13 amino acids. V dropped 7 bases and J dropped 8 bases, with 15 bases sitting between them. The CDR3 nucleotides read TGTGCCAGCAACAATTACAGGGTCGATGAGCAGTTCTTC. Its translation: CASNNYRVDEQFF.

The chain joins TRBV18 to TRBJ1-5; 8 nucleotides align to TRBD1. V dropped 4 bases and J dropped 7; count of bases not matched to a gene: 12. This CDR3 has 16 amino acids. Germline loops: CDR1 KGHSH, CDR2 LQKENI. The DNA of the CDR3 is TGTGCCAGCTCACGAGAGACGACAGGGGCAAACCAGCCCCAGCATTTT. It yields the protein CASSRETTGANQPQHF.

The chain uses TRBV9 and TRBJ2-2, with 9 bases fitting TRBD2. The V gene end was trimmed by 0 bases and the J gene end by 4 bases; junction bases not matched to a gene: 7. Germline assignment: CDR1 SGDLS and CDR2 YYNGEE. This CDR3 is 17 amino acids long. The CDR3 region has the DNA TGTGCCAGCAGCGTAGTCGGCGGGGGGGCCGGCACCGGGGAGCTGTTTTTT. This translates into CASSVVGGGAGTGELFF.

The chain employs TRBV19 and TRBJ2-2, with 7 positions matching TRBD1. CDR3 length equals 15 residues. Losses at the gene ends were 5 bases for V and 0 bases for J; bases not matched to a gene: 3. Germline V gene lookup returns CDR1 LNHDA and CDR2 SQIVND (reference sequence). The CDR3 nucleotides read TGTGCCAGTAGTCCCGACAGGGCGAACACCGGGGAGCTGTTTTTT. It codes for CASSPDRANTGELFF.

This rearrangement joins TRBV5-4 to TRBJ2-3; D unresolved. CDR1 and CDR2 (germline): SGHNT, YYREEE (reference sequence). The CDR3 length is 13 residues. Between the trimmed V and J ends, which lost 0 bases and 2 bases, there was a span of 4 bases. The CDR3 is CASSLAATDTQYF. The CDR3 DNA sequence: TGTGCCAGCAGCTTGGCAGCCACAGATACGCAGTATTTT.

This clone was detected only a few times. This chain connects TRBV19 to TRBJ2-7; 7 nucleotides agree with TRBD1. The CDR3 has 14 amino acids. Per germline, CDR1 LNHDA and CDR2 SQIVND (reference sequence). The junction had 3 bases not matched to a gene; V was cut back by 4 bases and J by 0 bases. CDR3: CASSSRDSSYEQYF. Written as DNA, the CDR3 is TGTGCCAGTAGTAGCCGGGACAGCTCCTACGAGCAGTACTTC. Complete variable domain (other parts from reference TRBV19 and TRBJ2-7): DGGITQSPKYLFRKEGQNVTLSCEQNLNHDAMYWYRQDPGQGLRLIYYSQIVNDFQKGDIAEGYSVSREKKESFPLTVTSAQKNPTAFYLCASSSRDSSYEQYFGPGTRLTVT.

J is TRBJ1-1 and V is TRBV25-1; 12 bases are a match to TRBD1. Germline V lookup: CDR1 MGHDK, CDR2 SYGVNS. V trimming: 8 bases; J trimming: 1 base; junction bases outside the gene matches: 5. The CDR3 length is 15 residues. The CDR3 sequence is CASQGTGGRNTEAFF. The CDR3 DNA is TGTGCCAGCCAAGGGACAGGGGGCCGGAACACTGAAGCTTTCTTT.

The chain combines TRBV6-1 with TRBJ1-3, with D hard to call. V was pared by 10 bases and J by 7 bases, with 20 bases between. CDR3 size: 14 residues. The germline V gene encodes CDR1 MNHNS and CDR2 SASEGT. The CDR3 sequence is CAIRFGILGNTIYF. The CDR3 DNA reads as TGTGCCATCCGCTTTGGGATCTTAGGGAACACCATATATTTT.

This chain uses TRBV5-6 with TRBJ1-1; tentative D call: TRBD1 (6 bases). The germline CDR1 and CDR2 sequences are SGHDT and YYEEEE. V lost 1 base and J lost 11, with 15 bases in between. CDR3 length: 13 amino acids. The CDR3 loop reads CASSLLGARDAFF. The CDR3 coding sequence is TGTGCCAGCAGCTTGCTGGGGGCGCGGGACGCTTTCTTT.

This clone occurred once. The gene calls are TRBV29-1 and TRBJ2-5, with D perhaps TRBD2 (7 bases). CDR3 size: 15 residues. V lost 1 base and J lost 4, with 16 bases in between. Germline CDR1 reads SQVTM; CDR2 reads ANQGSEA. The CDR3 here is CSVEVGGALSETQYF. In nucleotides, the CDR3 is TGCAGCGTTGAAGTGGGGGGGGCGCTTTCAGAGACCCAGTACTTC.

The V call is TRBV6-5, the J call TRBJ2-3; D unclear. Trimming pared 0 bases from V and 3 bases from J, leaving 7 bases between. The V gene's germline CDR1 is MNHEY and CDR2 SVGAGI. The CDR3 has 14 residues. The CDR3 nucleotides read TGTGCCAGCAGTTACTCGACCTGGACAGATACGCAGTATTTT. It specifies CASSYSTWTDTQYF.